Presented here are 31 T cell receptor beta chains from one specimen sequenced in a study of T cells in women clearing cervical HPV infection. Generated by immunoSEQ multiplex PCR, the TCRdb table keeps only in-frame clones and is missing some. This sample's clone table lists 23,000 or so clones. Sequenced input: blood buffy coat. These receptors were collected from a woman aged 18 to 75 with a cervical HPV16 infection that either progressed to CIN3+ or cleared (not recorded which).

Points on this clone: The CDR3 end is not reached by the read, which stops 3 residues before it; the germline J gene fills it in. The V call is TRBV7-3, the J call TRBJ2-1; TRBD1 matches 7 bases. J gave up 6 bases and V 3 bases, and 2 bases lay outside the gene matches. Germline CDR1 reads SGHTA; CDR2 reads FQGTGA. This CDR3 has 13 residues. CDR3 DNA, as far as it was read: TGTGCCAGCAGCTTCGACAGGGCCAATGAG. Its protein is CASSFDRANE. In full, the CDR3 is CASSFDRANEQFF.

To note about this clone: The read comes to an end 3 residues before the CDR3 does, leaving the germline J gene to fill in the end. The genes are TRBV20-1 and TRBJ1-2, with D perhaps matching TRBD1 (6 bases). The CDR3 spans 14 residues. Trimming removed 3 bases from V and 5 bases from J, with 16 bases in between. CDR1 is DFQATT, CDR2 SNEGSKA, per germline (reference sequence). CDR3 DNA (partial): TGCAGTGCTAGTGATTTGCAGGGGAGGTATGGC. It yields the protein CSASDLQGRYG. The entire CDR3 protein reads CSASDLQGRYGYTF.

Worth noting for this clone: The CDR3 goes on 3 residues after the read ends, and that part is filled in from the germline J gene. This chain uses TRBV6-2 or TRBV6-3 with TRBJ1-5, with D possibly being TRBD1 (5 bases). The CDR3 is 16 residues long. The germline V gene encodes CDR1 MNHEY and CDR2 SVGEGT. Trimming removed 6 bases from V and 2 bases from J, with 17 bases in between. The chain's CDR3 is CASRTVQGLGNQPQHF. Incomplete CDR3 DNA: TGTGCCAGCAGGACTGTTCAGGGTTTGGGCAATCAGCCC.

For this clone: Read coverage stops 3 residues before the CDR3 terminus; the germline J gene supplies the remainder. The chain links TRBV20-1 to TRBJ2-7, with a possible D match to TRBD1 (6 bases). V lost 0 bases and J lost 4, with 28 bases in between. Germline V CDR1 and CDR2: DFQATT, SNEGSKA (reference sequence). The CDR3 has 19 residues. The CDR3 protein is CSARDPPLRDTLFPYEQYF. CDR3 DNA (partial): TGCAGTGCTAGAGATCCCCCTCTCCGGGACACCCTCTTCCCTTACGAG.

Of note for this clone: The CDR3 end lies 3 residues beyond the end of the read and is filled in from the germline J gene. This chain uses TRBV2 with TRBJ1-2; D not resolved. Trimming took off 1 base at V and 7 bases at J, with 13 bases between the two ends. CDR3 size: 14 residues. The germline V gene has CDR1 SNHLY and CDR2 FYNNEI. The CDR3 DNA, read in part, is TGTGCCAGCAGTGAAGTAGACAATTTGGCTGGC. This translates into CASSEVDNLAG. The CDR3, in full, reads CASSEVDNLAGYTF.

Regarding this clone: The CDR3 end lies 3 residues beyond the end of the read and is filled in from the germline J gene. V gene TRBV12-5 combines with J gene TRBJ2-7, with D possibly matching TRBD1 (6 bases). Trimming pared 2 bases from V and 3 bases from J, leaving 11 bases between. The CDR3 extends over 14 amino acids. Germline CDR1 and CDR2: LGHNT and FRNRAP. CDR3 DNA (partial): TGTGCTAGTGGTTTGTCGGCAGGGGTCTACGAG. Protein sequence: CASGLSAGVYE. The CDR3 in full is CASGLSAGVYEQYF.

A note on this clone: The DNA ends 3 residues before the CDR3 does, and the rest of the CDR3 is filled in from the germline J gene. The chain joins TRBV28 to TRBJ2-7; maybe TRBD1 (6 bases). CDR1 is MDHEN, CDR2 SYDVKM, per germline. This CDR3 contains 15 residues. The ends were cut back, 6 bases at V and 5 bases at J, with 20 bases in the middle. The sequenced part of the CDR3 DNA is TGTGCCAGCAGAATCTACGACAGGAATCTGAACGAG. Encoded protein: CASRIYDRNLNE. The whole CDR3 protein is CASRIYDRNLNEQYF.

Comments on this clone: The observed sequence ends 3 residues before the CDR3 terminus, with the missing tail filled in from the germline J gene. The rearrangement joins TRBV19 to TRBJ1-2, with a weak D call TRBD1 (6 bases). Germline lookup yields CDR1 LNHDA and CDR2 SQIVND (reference sequence). The CDR3 has 15 residues. The CDR3 sequence: CASSPGARAGNDYTF. The CDR3 bases that were read are TGTGCCAGTAGTCCAGGGGCCAGGGCCGGGAATGAC.

With respect to this clone: The read ends 3 residues before the CDR3 terminus; that terminus is restored from the germline J gene. The chain employs TRBV18 and TRBJ2-3; 9 nucleotides line up with TRBD2. The V and J ends lost 2 bases and 0 bases, in that order; junction bases with no gene match: 3. In germline, CDR1 is KGHSH, CDR2 LQKENI. CDR3 length: 16 amino acids. CDR3 sequence reads: CASSPGTSRSTDTQYF. The DNA read from the CDR3 is TGTGCCAGCTCACCAGGGACTAGCAGAAGCACAGATACG. The whole variable domain, filled in from reference TRBV18 and TRBJ2-3, reads NAGVMQNPRHLVRRRGQEARLRCSPMKGHSHVYWYRQLPEEGLKFMVYLQKENIIDESGMPKERFSAEFPKEGPSILRIQQVVRGDSAAYFCASSPGTSRSTDTQYFGPGTRLTVL.

With respect to this clone: The CDR3 goes on 3 residues after the read ends, and that part is filled in from the germline J gene. This chain connects TRBV7-2 to TRBJ1-2; D unclear. The CDR3 is 16 amino acids. Looked up from germline, CDR1 is SGHTA and CDR2 is FQGNSA. CDR3 sequence reads: CASSLAPAVAKNIYTF. CDR3 DNA (partial): TGTGCCAGCAGCTTAGCCCCCGCGGTAGCCAAAAACATC.

Turning to this clone: Read sequence stops 3 residues before the CDR3 end, and the germline J gene provides the missing end. The rearrangement uses TRBV20-1 and TRBJ2-3; 7 bases map to TRBD1. Germline V gene sequence: CDR1 DFQATT, CDR2 SNEGSKA (reference sequence). The CDR3 is made up of 16 amino acids. Germline trimming cut 4 bases from V and 0 bases from J; bases unmatched to any gene: 10. CDR3 bases read: TGCAGTGCTACCCGGGGTAGGGACAGTAGCACAGATACG. This gives the protein CSATRGRDSSTDT. In full, the CDR3 reads CSATRGRDSSTDTQYF.

Details on this clone: The CDR3 end falls 3 residues outside the read, so it is completed with the germline J gene. V gene TRBV2 combines with J gene TRBJ2-3, with D tentatively TRBD2 (5 bases). Germline V CDR1 and CDR2: SNHLY, FYNNEI. There are 12 residues in the CDR3. The germline V and J ends were trimmed by 6 bases and 8 bases, with 12 bases remaining between them. CDR3: CASRPRGLTQYF. The DNA read from the CDR3 is TGTGCCAGCAGGCCGAGAGGGCTTACG.

Remarks on this clone: An end of the junction does not agree with germline; a read error may underlie this. Different DNA sequences within this sample yield the same CDR3. CDR3 DNA (partial): TGTGCCAGCAGAGACAGGGTTTATGGAAACACG. Amino acid sequence: CASRDRVYGNT. The entire CDR3 reads CASRDRVYGNTIYF. The chain recombines TRBV6-2 or TRBV6-3 with TRBJ1-3; 7 bases map to TRBD1. The read ends 3 residues before the CDR3 terminus; that terminus is restored from the germline J gene. In germline, CDR1 is MNHEY, CDR2 SVGEGT. The CDR3 covers 14 residues.

Worth noting for this clone: The read comes to an end 3 residues before the CDR3 does, leaving the germline J gene to fill in the end. The chain links TRBV20-1 to TRBJ2-6, with D uncertain. The V end lost 4 bases, the J end lost 2 bases, and 12 bases lay between the germline ends. In germline, CDR1 is DFQATT, CDR2 SNEGSKA (reference sequence). The CDR3 is 15 residues long. The CDR3 reads CSATQNPPGANVLTF. The DNA read from the CDR3 is TGCAGTGCTACACAAAATCCGCCTGGGGCCAACGTC.

In regard to this clone: The read ends 3 residues early relative to the CDR3; the germline J gene fills the gap. The J gene is TRBJ2-3, the V gene TRBV7-9, with TRBD2 as a possible D gene (6 bases). This CDR3 is 14 amino acids long. Per germline, CDR1 SEHNR and CDR2 FQNEAQ (reference sequence). The CDR3 is CASSLVQGGETQYF. The sequenced part of the CDR3 DNA is TGTGCCAGCAGCTTAGTCCAGGGAGGAGAGACG.

Details on this clone: With the read ending 3 residues before the CDR3 end, the germline J gene is used to fill in that end. This chain uses TRBV7-9 with TRBJ2-5; 9 bases are shared with TRBD1. From germline, CDR1 is SEHNR and CDR2 FQNEAQ (reference sequence). This CDR3 contains 15 residues. Trimming took 6 bases from V and 2 from J; bases not matched to a gene: 7. This CDR3 reads CASSPGTGRQETQYF. CDR3 DNA (partial): TGTGCCAGCAGTCCCGGGACAGGGCGTCAAGAGACC.

In regard to this clone: The CDR3 extends 3 residues past the end of the read, so its final part is completed from the germline J gene. The V and J genes are TRBV29-1 and TRBJ2-1, with a weak D call TRBD2 (5 bases). This CDR3 spans 15 amino acids. The germline V and J ends were trimmed by 0 bases and 8 bases, with 17 bases remaining between them. CDR1 and CDR2 from the germline V gene are SQVTM and ANQGSEA. This CDR3 reads CSVEDPAGVRDEQFF. The part of the CDR3 DNA that was read is TGCAGCGTTGAAGATCCCGCTGGGGTGCGGGATGAG.

The CDR3 here is CAWSRGGGTEAFF. The part of the CDR3 DNA that was read is TGTGCCTGGAGTCGAGGCGGTGGCACTGAA. This sequence joins TRBV30 and TRBJ1-1; D gene uncertain. The read terminates 3 residues before the CDR3 end, so the remaining end is supplied by the germline J gene. CDR1 is GTSNPN, CDR2 SVGIG, per germline (reference sequence). Deletions cut 2 bases from V and 4 bases from J, with 11 bases between. This CDR3 is 13 amino acids long.

This clone counts as medium-sized by frequency. Read sequence stops 3 residues before the CDR3 end, and the germline J gene provides the missing end. The chain carries TRBV29-1 and TRBJ2-7; 8 bases fit TRBD1. Germline V CDR1 and CDR2: SQVTM, ANQGSEA. Trimming took 2 bases from V and 3 from J; bases not matched to a gene: 9. This CDR3 is built from 15 residues. The CDR3 loop is CSVERGQGADYEQYF. The covered CDR3 bases are TGCAGCGTTGAAAGGGGCCAGGGGGCGGACTACGAG.

About this clone: The read is 3 residues too short to cover the CDR3 end, so that end is filled in from the germline J gene. The chain combines TRBV19 with TRBJ1-1, with 7 bases fitting TRBD1. The germline V gene encodes CDR1 LNHDA and CDR2 SQIVND (reference sequence). V was clipped by 0 bases and J by 0 bases; unmatched bases: 10. The CDR3 runs 18 residues. This CDR3 is CASSIDRDRGAMNTEAFF. The part of the CDR3 DNA that was read is TGTGCCAGTAGTATAGATAGGGACAGAGGAGCTATGAACACTGAA.

Comments on this clone: The read ends 3 residues shy of where the CDR3 ends; the end is completed using the germline J gene. The rearrangement links TRBV2 to TRBJ1-1; tentatively, D is TRBD1 (6 bases). V shed 8 bases and J shed 2 bases, with 9 bases lying between them. CDR1 is SNHLY and CDR2 is FYNNEI in the germline V gene. CDR3 length equals 12 residues. CDR3 bases read: TGTGCCAGCCGGGACACTAACACTGAA. It yields the protein CASRDTNTE. The whole CDR3 sequence is CASRDTNTEAFF.

For this clone: The sequence runs out 3 residues before the end of the CDR3; the remainder is reconstructed from the germline J gene. The rearrangement joins TRBV7-9 to TRBJ2-7; 7 bases are a match to TRBD1. This CDR3 contains 15 residues. V was pared by 7 bases and J by 2 bases, with 11 bases of the junction left unmatched. Germline values: CDR1 SEHNR, CDR2 FQNEAQ (reference sequence). The sequenced part of the CDR3 DNA is TGTGCCAGCACGCCTCGGGACAGCAAGGCCTACGAG. It codes for CASTPRDSKAYE. The whole CDR3 sequence is CASTPRDSKAYEQYF.

A remark on this clone: The CDR3 extends 3 residues past the end of the read, so its final part is completed from the germline J gene. This specimen includes other DNA sequences encoding the same CDR3. The chain has TRBV11-3 and TRBJ2-1; 10 positions agree with TRBD2. The CDR3 runs 15 residues. V was pared by 4 bases and J by 7 bases, with 7 bases of the junction left unmatched. In germline, CDR1 is SGHNT, CDR2 YENEEA. The sequenced part of the CDR3 DNA is TGTGCCAGCAGCTCTTGGACTAGCGGTGGGAATGAG. It specifies CASSSWTSGGNE. The full CDR3 sequence reads CASSSWTSGGNEQFF.

Incomplete CDR3 DNA: TGCGCCAGCAGCTTGGGACTAATGGTCGGGGAG. Its protein product is CASSLGLMVGE. The complete CDR3 sequence is CASSLGLMVGELFF. This chain uses TRBV5-1 with TRBJ2-2, with D maybe TRBD2 (5 bases). From the germline J gene comes the end of the CDR3, since the read stops 3 residues before it. V was shortened by 0 bases and J by 7 bases, with 10 bases between the two germline ends. Germline values: CDR1 SGHRS, CDR2 YFSETQ. This CDR3 comprises 14 residues.

Regarding this clone: The missing CDR3 end, 3 residues past where the read stops, is filled in from the germline J gene. This chain uses TRBV29-1 with TRBJ1-1; no firm D call. The CDR3 spans 14 residues. Trimming left V 5 bases short and J 0 bases short, with 13 bases between. CDR1 and CDR2 from the germline V gene are SQVTM and ANQGSEA. The CDR3 bases that were read are TGCAGCGTTTTTTTTCTAGATATGAACACTGAA. Translated, it gives CSVFFLDMNTE. The entire CDR3 is CSVFFLDMNTEAFF.

With respect to this clone: At one boundary the junction diverges from the germline segment, which might be a read error. The read terminates 3 residues before the CDR3 end, so the remaining end is supplied by the germline J gene. The chain combines TRBV7-6 with TRBJ1-2; D is uncertain. Germline loops: CDR1 SGHVS, CDR2 FNYEAQ. The CDR3 sequence is 17 residues long. The sequenced CDR3 bases are TGTGCCAACAGCTTAGCGCTTGCGGGAGACAATATCTACGAG. Translated, it gives CANSLALAGDNIYE. The entire CDR3 sequence reads CANSLALAGDNIYEYTF.

With regard to this clone: The CDR3 end is not reached by the read, which stops 3 residues before it; the germline J gene fills it in. Other DNA sequences in the sample encode the same CDR3. This chain joins TRBV5-1 and TRBJ1-3; no clear D gene. The germline V gene encodes CDR1 SGHRS and CDR2 YFSETQ. With 3 bases removed from V and 0 bases from J, the gap between germline ends came to 10 bases. This CDR3 has 15 amino acids. CDR3 region: CASSSGLGSGNTIYF. The CDR3 DNA, read in part, is TGCGCCAGCAGCTCAGGACTAGGCTCTGGAAACACC.

Notes on this clone: Sequencing ends 3 residues short of the CDR3 end; the germline J gene provides the rest. The gene calls are TRBV2 and TRBJ1-5; D is unresolved. The germline CDR1 and CDR2 sequences are SNHLY and FYNNEI. The V end lost 7 bases, the J end lost 2 bases, and 6 bases lay between the germline ends. CDR3 length equals 12 residues. This CDR3 reads CASIRGNQPQHF. CDR3 bases read: TGTGCCAGCATTCGGGGCAATCAGCCC.

Concerning this clone: The read gets to within 3 residues of the CDR3 end, and the germline J gene fills in the rest. The J gene is TRBJ1-5, the V gene TRBV6-1; 9 bases are shared with TRBD1. The CDR3 has 15 amino acids. With V trimmed by 0 bases and J by 6 bases, 3 bases remained unmatched. Germline V gene lookup returns CDR1 MNHNS and CDR2 SASEGT. The CDR3 DNA, read in part, is TGTGCCAGCAGTGAAGCGACAGGGGGGGGTCAGCCC. This gives the protein CASSEATGGGQP. The whole CDR3 sequence reads CASSEATGGGQPQHF.

Remarks on this clone: The read ends 3 residues before the CDR3 terminus; that terminus is restored from the germline J gene. Within the sample, other DNA sequences also encode this same CDR3. V gene TRBV19 combines with J gene TRBJ2-1; 11 bases map to TRBD2. The CDR3 sequence is 17 residues long. V shed 7 bases, J shed 7 bases, and the junction held 15 bases outside the gene matches. In germline, CDR1 is LNHDA, CDR2 SQIVND (reference sequence). The CDR3 protein is CASIPRVRLAGGNEQFF. The covered CDR3 bases are TGTGCCAGTATCCCACGGGTTAGGCTAGCGGGAGGTAATGAG.

As for this clone: The read ends 3 residues early relative to the CDR3; the germline J gene fills the gap. The gene calls are TRBV28 and TRBJ2-1, with 7 nucleotides matching TRBD1. Germline V gives CDR1 MDHEN, CDR2 SYDVKM. The CDR3 is made up of 14 amino acids. Germline trimming cut 7 bases from V and 3 bases from J; bases unmatched to any gene: 6. The CDR3 spells CASKVWTGYNEQFF. CDR3 DNA, as far as it was read: TGTGCCAGCAAGGTTTGGACAGGCTACAATGAG.